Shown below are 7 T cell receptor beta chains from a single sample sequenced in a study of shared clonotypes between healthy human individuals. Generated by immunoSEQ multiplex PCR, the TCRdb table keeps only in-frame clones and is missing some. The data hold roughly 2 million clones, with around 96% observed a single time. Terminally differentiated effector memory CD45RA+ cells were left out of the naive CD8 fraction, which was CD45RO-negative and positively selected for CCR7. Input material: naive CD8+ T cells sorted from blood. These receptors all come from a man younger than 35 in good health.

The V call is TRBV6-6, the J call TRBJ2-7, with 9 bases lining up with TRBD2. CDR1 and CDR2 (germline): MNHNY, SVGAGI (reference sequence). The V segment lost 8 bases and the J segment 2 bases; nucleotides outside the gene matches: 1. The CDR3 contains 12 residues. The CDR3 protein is CASLAGTYEQYF. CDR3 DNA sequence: TGTGCCAGCCTAGCGGGAACCTACGAGCAGTACTTC.

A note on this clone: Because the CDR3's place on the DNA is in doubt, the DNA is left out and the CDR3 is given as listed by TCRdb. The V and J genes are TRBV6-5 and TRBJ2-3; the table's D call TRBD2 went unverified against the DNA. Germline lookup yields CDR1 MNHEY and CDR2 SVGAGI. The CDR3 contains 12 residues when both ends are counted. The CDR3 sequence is CASSTSGDTQYF.

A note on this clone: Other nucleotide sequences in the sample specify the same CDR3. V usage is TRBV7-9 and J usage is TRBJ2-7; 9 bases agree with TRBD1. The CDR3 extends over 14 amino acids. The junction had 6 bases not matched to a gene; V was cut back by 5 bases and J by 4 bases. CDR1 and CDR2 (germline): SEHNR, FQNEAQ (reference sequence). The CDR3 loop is CASSPRDRVYEQYF. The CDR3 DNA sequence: TGTGCCAGCAGCCCCCGGGACAGGGTGTACGAGCAGTACTTC. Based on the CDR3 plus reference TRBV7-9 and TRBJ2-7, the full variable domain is DTGVSQNPRHKITKRGQNVTFRCDPISEHNRLYWYRQTLGQGPEFLTYFQNEAQLEKSRLLSDRFSAERPKGSFSTLEIQRTEQGDSAMYLCASSPRDRVYEQYFGPGTRLTVT.

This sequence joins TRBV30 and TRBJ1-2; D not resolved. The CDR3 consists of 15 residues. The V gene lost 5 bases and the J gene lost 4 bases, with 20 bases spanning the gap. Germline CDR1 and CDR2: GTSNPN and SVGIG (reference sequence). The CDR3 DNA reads TGTGCCTGGCGTGGAGGGCCCTCAGCCCTCTATGGCTACACCTTC. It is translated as CAWRGGPSALYGYTF.

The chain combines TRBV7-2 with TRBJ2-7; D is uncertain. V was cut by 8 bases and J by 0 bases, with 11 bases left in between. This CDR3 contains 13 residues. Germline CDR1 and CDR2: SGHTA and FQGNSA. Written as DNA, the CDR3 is TGTGCCAGCGGCTGGGCAAACTCCTACGAGCAGTACTTC. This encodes CASGWANSYEQYF.

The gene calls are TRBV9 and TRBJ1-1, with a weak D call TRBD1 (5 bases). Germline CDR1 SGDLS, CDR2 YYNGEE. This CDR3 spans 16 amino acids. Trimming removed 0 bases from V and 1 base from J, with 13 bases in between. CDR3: CASSVVVGTGNTEAFF. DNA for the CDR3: TGTGCCAGCAGCGTAGTTGTGGGGACTGGGAACACTGAAGCTTTCTTT.

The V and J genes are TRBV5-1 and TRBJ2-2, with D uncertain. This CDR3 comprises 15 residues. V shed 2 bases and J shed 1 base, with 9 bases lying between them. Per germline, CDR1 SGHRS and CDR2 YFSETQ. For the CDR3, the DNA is TGCGCCAGCAGCTTCGACACTCTGAACACCGGGGAGCTGTTTTTT. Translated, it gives CASSFDTLNTGELFF.